This TCR beta chain originates from a study of blood T cells in healthy people across ages (dated by TCRdb to between 2015 and 2017). Looking at the study overall: Template switching captured roughly one uniquely barcoded TCR beta cDNA molecule per two T cells in model experiments. Using deep sequencing normalized with unique cDNA molecular identifiers, the study measured how TCR beta repertoire diversity changes with age. Two additional independent replicas of 1 million unique cDNA reads from the same blood draw were analyzed for two donors (one aged 18 to 30 and one aged 80 or older). Donors were grouped into four age groups: young (average 16 years), middle-aged (39), aged (62) and long-lived (about 89).

Library preparation employed 5' RACE. The sample was run on an Illumina HiSeq 2500. A second PCR of about 6 to 11 cycles was performed with a sample-barcoded 5' primer and a J-beta primer mix. Each TCR beta cDNA molecule received a unique molecular identifier from a template-switch 5' adaptor carrying 12 random nucleotides. Each sample yielded at least 3 million CDR3-containing paired-end reads. First-strand cDNA synthesis was performed from all RNA using the Mint cDNA synthesis kit, with priming by a TRBC-specific oligonucleotide. Following uracil-DNA glycosylase treatment, a first 18-cycle PCR with universal primers M1SS and BC2_uni_R was performed on all cDNA. The paper's data handling went like this. Normalization of each sample was performed by random selection of 1 million high-quality reads, each carrying a distinct molecular identifier. Reads sharing molecular identifiers were discarded rather than binned into consensus sequences. CDR3 identification, clonotype clustering and error correction used MiTCR with a Q25 quality threshold and the strictest error-elimination algorithm. Lower-bound total TCR beta diversity was estimated with a nonparametric unseen species model using Euler transformation. Starting from the raw public reads, TCRdb applied fastp trimming at Q25, assembled clones with MiXCR and retained in-frame beta chains. Each entry merges the rows of one CDR3 protein and shows their most common DNA and genes. It is TCRdb's table, rather than the study itself, that gives the V and J calls and clone size. The sample table contains over 500,000 distinct CDR3 sequences; only one count was recorded for about 25% of them. 3% to 4% of the sample comes from the top ten.

On the study overall, not on this receptor specifically: Observed TCR beta diversity per million T cells fell roughly linearly with age, and a significant reduction was already apparent by age around 36. Donor CMV infection status was unknown, potentially confounding age-related changes in expanded clonotypes. Compared with the aged group, the long-lived group had more naive CD4+ T cells, fewer expanded clones and increased TCR diversity, suggesting age selection. The percentage of naive T cells measured by flow cytometry correlated strongly with observed TCR beta diversity. Total diversity estimates from one million sequenced T cells were considered lower bounds and underestimates. Since profiling was done on bulk unsorted PBMCs, naive and antigen-experienced compartments could not be conclusively compared.

Systemically healthy Caucasian individuals from Russia, over 30 in total and aged roughly 6 to 95 years, were included as donors. Each donor gave approximately 9.3 milliliters of peripheral blood, collected into EDTA-treated Vacutainer tubes. PBMCs were isolated by Ficoll-Paque density-gradient centrifugation, with at least 6 million obtained per sample. Trizol reagent was used to extract total RNA from the PBMCs, yielding at least 5 micrograms per sample. For every donor, an aliquot of PBMCs went through flow cytometry to measure the percentages of naive CD45RAhigh/CD27high T cells. This clonotype was recorded many times. Its cognate antigen has yet to be identified. No clone much larger than this one lies a single base away; base qualities are absent. CDR1 and CDR2 are read off the germline V gene as ENHRY and SYGVKD. There are 15 amino acids in the CDR3, from cysteine to phenylalanine inclusive. Only the CDR3 portion is preserved as DNA: 45 bases, with reading frame beginning at the first base.

The sample was also reused in another study, on T cells of mothers and their children. In that second paper, the authors write: The donors were nine systemically healthy Caucasian individuals, made up of three mothers and their six children. cDNA synthesis consumed the entire amount of extracted RNA, loaded at around 1.5 ug RNA in each 15 ul reaction. In the second PCR, sample barcodes and 2-4 random nucleotides were introduced via the M1S primer. More than 8 million TCR beta CDR3 reads were obtained from each mother, and millions of reads were obtained from each child. Thymic selection similarly shapes TCR recombination output in related and unrelated pairs, with minor effect from inherited differences. Normalized repertoire overlap was always slightly but never significantly higher in related than unrelated mother-child pairs. Persistent microchimeric T cell clones were not detected, at a sensitivity of about 100 clones per million clonotypes. In the study, deep NGS was used to compare the TCR beta repertoires of mothers and children, and features distinguishing related mother-child pairs from unrelated individuals were sought. Mothers averaged roughly 36 +/- 4 years of age and children averaged about 10 +/- 4 years. After adapter ligation was performed with NEBNext reagents, the libraries were sequenced on an Illumina HiSeq 2000 with 100+100 nt paired-end reads. To prevent cross-contamination, the mother and child libraries were prepared one month apart and sequenced in separate runs. For each donor, somewhere between about 450,000 and 2,000,000 distinct TCR beta clonotypes were identified. Naive TCR beta clonotypes were estimated from low-frequency clonotypes matched to each donor's FACS-determined naive share, without sorting.

The chain joins TRBV10-3 to TRBJ2-5; the D gene is unclear. With the DNA end fitting TRBJ2-7 better, the J assignment may be wrong. The TCR sequence derives from a boy aged 2 to 10 in good health. The specimen was blood. The CDR3 region has the sequence CAISEGDLPTYEQYF. The DNA reads as follows: TGTGCCATCAGTGAGGGGGATCTACCCACCTACGAGCAGTACTTC.